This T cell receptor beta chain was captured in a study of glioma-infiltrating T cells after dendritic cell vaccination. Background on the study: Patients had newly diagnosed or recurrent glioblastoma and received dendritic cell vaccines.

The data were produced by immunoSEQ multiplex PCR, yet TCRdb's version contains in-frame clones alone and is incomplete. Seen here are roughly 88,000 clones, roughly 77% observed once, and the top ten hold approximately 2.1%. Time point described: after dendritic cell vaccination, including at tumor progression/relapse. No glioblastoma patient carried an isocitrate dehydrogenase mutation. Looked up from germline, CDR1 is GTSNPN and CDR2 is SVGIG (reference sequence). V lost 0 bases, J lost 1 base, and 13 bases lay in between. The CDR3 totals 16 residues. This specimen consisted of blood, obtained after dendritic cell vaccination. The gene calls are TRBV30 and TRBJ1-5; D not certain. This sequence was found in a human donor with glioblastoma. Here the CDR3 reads CAWSVLGRESNQPQHF. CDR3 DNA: TGTGCCTGGAGTGTACTAGGGCGCGAGAGCAATCAGCCCCAGCATTTT.